These 31 T cell receptor beta chains were sequenced from one sample in a study of OX40 agonist ivuxolimab in advanced cancers. The table came from immunoSEQ multiplex PCR; TCRdb's copy has only in-frame clones and leaves some out. The data hold approximately 45,000 clones, with roughly 88% observed a single time. The specimen was CD4+ or CD8+ T cells sorted from blood, collected in a trial of the OX40 agonist ivuxolimab. The receptors stem from an adult with an advanced solid tumor such as melanoma, head and neck, liver or kidney cancer.

V is TRBV9 and J is TRBJ2-1, with D perhaps matching TRBD1 (6 bases). Trimming pared 1 base from V and 8 bases from J, leaving 19 bases between. Germline V CDR1 and CDR2: SGDLS, YYNGEE. The CDR3 has 16 residues. CDR3 region: CASSVHPRDTHHEQFF. CDR3 nucleotides: TGTGCCAGCAGCGTACATCCCCGGGACACCCACCATGAGCAGTTCTTC. Using reference TRBV9 and TRBJ2-1 for the parts outside the CDR3, the full variable domain is DSGVTQTPKHLITATGQRVTLRCSPRSGDLSVYWYQQSLDQGLQFLIQYYNGEERAKGNILERFSAQQFPDLHSELNLSSLELGDSALYFCASSVHPRDTHHEQFFGPGTRLTVL.

The V and J genes are TRBV13 and TRBJ1-3; TRBD1 matches 7 bases. The CDR3 has 15 residues. J was trimmed by 4 bases and V by 5 bases; bases with no gene match: 8. Germline loops: CDR1 PRHDT, CDR2 FYEKMQ (reference sequence). CDR3 loop: CASSLRTGGGNTIYF. In DNA, the CDR3 is TGTGCCAGCAGCCTGAGGACAGGCGGAGGAAACACCATATATTTT.

The gene calls are TRBV5-1 and TRBJ2-7; possible D gene TRBD1, 6 bases. The germline V gene encodes CDR1 SGHRS and CDR2 YFSETQ. Trimming removed 8 bases at V and 3 bases at J, with 15 bases between. The length of the CDR3 is 13 residues. The CDR3 nucleotides read TGCGCCAGTTCCTTGACAGGCCACTACGAGCAGTACTTC. This encodes CASSLTGHYEQYF.

This clone occurred a few times. The chain links TRBV9 to TRBJ1-1; unclear D gene. The CDR3 runs to 15 residues. V was trimmed by 4 bases and J by 1 base, leaving 14 bases between them. CDR1 and CDR2 (germline): SGDLS, YYNGEE. The CDR3 spells CASSHNPTGNTEAFF. The CDR3 DNA reads TGTGCCAGCAGCCACAACCCGACTGGGAACACTGAAGCTTTCTTT.

In this sample, this clone turned up a few times. The CDR3 DNA reads as TGTGCCAGCAGTTTTGTTCCTGATCAGCCCCAGCATTTT. As protein: CASSFVPDQPQHF. V gene TRBV28 combines with J gene TRBJ1-5, with unresolved D. Trimming cost V 3 bases and J 5 bases, with 8 bases left between them. This CDR3 contains 13 residues. Per germline, CDR1 MDHEN and CDR2 SYDVKM.

V and J are TRBV19 and TRBJ2-7, with TRBD2 as a possible D gene (6 bases). CDR1 is LNHDA and CDR2 is SQIVND in the germline V gene (reference sequence). Trimming removed 3 bases from V and 0 bases from J, with 12 bases in between. The CDR3 loop spans 15 amino acids. The CDR3 sequence: CASSMGGGSSYEQYF. CDR3 sequence (DNA): TGTGCCAGTAGTATGGGCGGAGGGAGCTCCTACGAGCAGTACTTC.

This clone occurred once. The CDR3 loop is CASSQDGGYTF. The CDR3 DNA reads TGCGCCAGCAGCCAAGACGGTGGCTACACCTTC. The genes are TRBV4-3 and TRBJ1-2; D is uncertain. CDR1 and CDR2 (germline): LGHNA, YSLEER. The CDR3 has 11 amino acids. The V gene lost 0 bases and the J gene lost 7 bases, with 3 bases spanning the gap.

This chain links TRBV28 with TRBJ1-5, with 7 bases matching TRBD1. Germline CDR1 MDHEN, CDR2 SYDVKM. The CDR3 spans 15 residues. V lost 5 bases to trimming and J lost 8 bases; unmatched junction nucleotides: 12. The CDR3 reads CASSDDRVAIKPQHF. Written as DNA, the CDR3 is TGTGCCAGCAGTGATGACAGGGTAGCAATCAAGCCCCAGCATTTT.

The chain combines TRBV10-3 with TRBJ1-2, with D possibly TRBD1 on 5 matching bases. Looked up from germline, CDR1 is ENHRY and CDR2 is SYGVKD. V lost 10 bases to trimming and J lost 4 bases, with 13 bases between them. The CDR3 loop spans 12 amino acids. CDR3 amino acids: CATQGGGYGYTF. Here the CDR3 DNA reads TGTGCCACCCAGGGCGGCGGCTATGGCTACACCTTC.

The genes are TRBV28 and TRBJ1-2, with 7 bases identical to TRBD1. The CDR3 has 13 amino acids. With V trimmed by 6 bases and J by 0 bases, 1 base remained unmatched. CDR1 and CDR2 (germline): MDHEN, SYDVKM. CDR3 in DNA: TGTGCCAGCAGACAGGGGCCTAACTATGGCTACACCTTC. As protein: CASRQGPNYGYTF.

The chain recombines TRBV7-4 with TRBJ2-6; D gene uncertain. CDR3 length: 18 residues. Deletions cut 2 bases from V and 5 bases from J, with 19 bases between. CDR1 and CDR2 (germline): SGHVT, SQSDAQ. The chain's CDR3 is CASSLWASSQSRANVLTF. CDR3 DNA: TGTGCCAGCAGCTTATGGGCCAGCTCACAAAGTCGGGCCAACGTCCTGACTTTC.

The rearrangement links TRBV19 to TRBJ2-7, with D uncertain. Trimming stripped 4 bases from V and 3 bases from J, with 10 bases between. Germline-derived CDR1 and CDR2 are LNHDA and SQIVND (reference sequence). The CDR3 contains 13 residues. CDR3 nucleotide sequence: TGTGCCAGTAGTACCCGGCCCGACTACGAGCAGTACTTC. Its protein product is CASSTRPDYEQYF.

This chain joins TRBV4-3 and TRBJ1-5; D not certain. Between the trimmed V and J ends, which lost 0 bases and 4 bases, there was a span of 10 bases. The V gene's germline CDR1 is LGHNA and CDR2 YSLEER. This CDR3 has 15 residues. The CDR3, as DNA: TGCGCCAGCAGCCAAGATTGGCCCATAAATCAGCCCCAGCATTTT. It is translated as CASSQDWPINQPQHF.

The chain joins TRBV6-5 to TRBJ1-2; D is ambiguous. The CDR3 contains 15 residues. V gave up 0 bases and J gave up 2 bases, with 10 bases separating them. In germline, CDR1 is MNHEY, CDR2 SVGAGI. Here the CDR3 DNA reads TGTGCCAGCAGTTACTCTCCCAGGTCCAACTATGGCTACACCTTC. Protein sequence: CASSYSPRSNYGYTF.

V gene TRBV5-1 combines with J gene TRBJ1-2; possibly TRBD1 for D (6 bases). From germline, CDR1 is SGHRS and CDR2 YFSETQ. The CDR3 is 15 residues long. Trimming took 0 bases from V and 8 from J, leaving 17 bases between them. The CDR3 here is CASSLEQGPTSGYTF. The CDR3 DNA follows: TGCGCCAGCAGCTTGGAACAGGGCCCTACCTCGGGCTACACCTTC.

The V gene is TRBV7-3, the J gene TRBJ2-2; possibly TRBD2 for D (5 bases). The CDR3 sequence is 18 residues long. V shed 1 base and J shed 1 base, with 16 bases lying between them. CDR1 and CDR2 (germline): SGHTA, FQGTGA. The CDR3: CASSLRFGGLLNTGELFF. The CDR3 region has the DNA TGTGCCAGCAGCTTAAGATTTGGTGGACTCCTGAACACCGGGGAGCTGTTTTTT.

The chain employs TRBV7-2 and TRBJ2-1; 8 bases are a match to TRBD1. The germline V gene encodes CDR1 SGHTA and CDR2 FQGNSA. This CDR3 comprises 14 residues. The ends lost 3 bases at V and 8 bases at J; junction bases unmatched: 6. In DNA form, the CDR3 reads TGTGCCAGCAGCTTCTCGCAGGGGGCGGATGAGCAGTTCTTC. It specifies CASSFSQGADEQFF.

The chain has TRBV27 and TRBJ2-3; the D gene could be TRBD1 or TRBD2 (5 bases each). Germline lookup yields CDR1 MNHEY and CDR2 SMNVEV (reference sequence). The CDR3 is 15 amino acids. Trimming pared 5 bases from V and 6 bases from J, leaving 18 bases between. In DNA, the CDR3 is TGTGCCAGCAGTCTCTCCGGGACGGCGGGCGATACGCAGTATTTT. It codes for CASSLSGTAGDTQYF.

The chain has TRBV28 and TRBJ2-7; 9 nucleotides line up with TRBD1. In germline, CDR1 is MDHEN, CDR2 SYDVKM. The CDR3 is 14 amino acids. Unmatched junction bases numbered 3, after V lost 3 bases and J lost 3 bases. The CDR3 nucleotides are TGTGCCAGCAGTTTTGGGACAGGGCGCTACGAGCAGTACTTC. Translation: CASSFGTGRYEQYF.

The rearrangement links TRBV6-1 to TRBJ1-5, with D unclear. This CDR3 contains 15 residues. Germline V gene sequence: CDR1 MNHNS, CDR2 SASEGT. Deletions cut 6 bases from V and 3 bases from J, with 15 bases between. The CDR3 loop reads CASSAEQNLNQPQHF. The CDR3 region has the DNA TGTGCCAGCAGCGCGGAGCAGAACCTCAATCAGCCCCAGCATTTT.

This clone is labeled large. The V gene is TRBV9, the J gene TRBJ1-3; TRBD1 aligns across 7 bases. The CDR3 sequence is 17 residues long. Trimming removed 0 bases from V and 0 bases from J; junction bases left unmatched: 6. The V gene's germline CDR1 is SGDLS and CDR2 YYNGEE. In DNA form, the CDR3 reads TGTGCCAGCAGCGTAGGTGGACAGGCAAGCTCTGGAAACACCATATATTTT. This encodes CASSVGGQASSGNTIYF. Complete variable domain (other parts from reference TRBV9 and TRBJ1-3): DSGVTQTPKHLITATGQRVTLRCSPRSGDLSVYWYQQSLDQGLQFLIQYYNGEERAKGNILERFSAQQFPDLHSELNLSSLELGDSALYFCASSVGGQASSGNTIYFGEGSWLTVV.

The rearrangement joins TRBV6-1 to TRBJ2-1; D is ambiguous. There are 15 residues in the CDR3. With 2 bases removed from V and 7 bases from J, the gap between germline ends came to 15 bases. Germline V gene data show CDR1 as MNHNS and CDR2 as SASEGT. In DNA form, the CDR3 reads TGTGCCAGCAGTGAATGGTACGGCTATAGAAATGAGCAGTTCTTC. Its protein is CASSEWYGYRNEQFF.

This sequence joins TRBV30 and TRBJ2-5; D call uncertain. Trimming removed 1 base from V and 1 base from J, with 7 bases in between. The CDR3 covers 13 residues. Per germline, CDR1 GTSNPN and CDR2 SVGIG (reference sequence). CDR3 sequence (DNA): TGTGCCTGGAGTGAGGGCGTCCAAGAGACCCAGTACTTC. Encoded protein: CAWSEGVQETQYF. Based on the CDR3 plus reference TRBV30 and TRBJ2-5, the full variable domain is SQTIHQWPATLVQPVGSPLSLECTVEGTSNPNLYWYRQAAGRGLQLLFYSVGIGQISSEVPQNLSASRPQDRQFILSSKKLLLSDSGFYLCAWSEGVQETQYFGPGTRLLVL.

The chain links TRBV7-6 to TRBJ1-3; D remains unclear. The CDR3 has 17 residues. CDR1 and CDR2 (germline): SGHVS, FNYEAQ. Trimming took off 4 bases at V and 2 bases at J, with 18 bases between the two ends. Here the CDR3 reads CASSSTEPHLPGNTIYF. The CDR3 DNA reads as TGTGCCAGCAGCTCGACGGAGCCCCATTTACCTGGAAACACCATATATTTT.

The chain is built from TRBV7-6 and TRBJ2-2, with D possibly matching TRBD1 (6 bases). Germline V gene lookup returns CDR1 SGHVS and CDR2 FNYEAQ. This CDR3 is built from 15 residues. Trimming cost V 5 bases and J 5 bases, with 15 bases left between them. The CDR3 DNA is TGTGCCAGCAGCACCCCGGCAGGGGTAACCGGGGAGCTGTTTTTT. Translated: CASSTPAGVTGELFF.

The CDR3 region is CAIHPGQGHEQFF. Here the CDR3 DNA reads TGTGCCATTCACCCGGGACAGGGACATGAGCAGTTCTTC. This rearrangement joins TRBV10-3 to TRBJ2-1; 9 bases fit TRBD1. The CDR3 loop spans 13 amino acids. Looked up from germline, CDR1 is ENHRY and CDR2 is SYGVKD. V was pared by 9 bases and J by 8 bases, with 8 bases of the junction left unmatched.

This clone came up once. This rearrangement joins TRBV29-1 to TRBJ2-4; D gene ambiguous. Trimming shortened V by 7 bases and J by 2 bases, and 6 bases separated the two germline ends. Germline-derived CDR1 and CDR2 are SQVTM and ANQGSEA. This CDR3 contains 11 residues. The CDR3 sequence: CSGEPKNIQYF. As DNA, the CDR3 is TGCAGCGGGGAACCCAAAAACATTCAGTACTTC.

This rearrangement joins TRBV6-6 to TRBJ2-3; TRBD2 is a possible D gene (7 bases). The CDR3 has 14 residues. V gave up 5 bases and J gave up 5 bases, with 14 bases separating them. Germline values: CDR1 MNHNY, CDR2 SVGAGI (reference sequence). The CDR3 nucleotides read TGTGCCAGCAGTGGGATGGGAGGGGGAGATACGCAGTATTTT. It yields the protein CASSGMGGGDTQYF.

The chain recombines TRBV11-1 with TRBJ2-5; TRBD1 agrees at 9 bases. There are 17 residues in the CDR3. The V gene's germline CDR1 is SGHAT and CDR2 FQDESV (reference sequence). J gave up 2 bases and V 2 bases, and 9 bases lay outside the gene matches. CDR3 in amino acids: CASSLRAGQGLQETQYF. CDR3 bases: TGTGCCAGCAGCTTAAGAGCGGGACAGGGCCTTCAAGAGACCCAGTACTTC.

The chain uses TRBV7-3 and TRBJ2-5; TRBD2 is a possible D gene (6 bases). The CDR3 is 14 amino acids. Germline-derived CDR1 and CDR2 are SGHTA and FQGTGA. V lost 2 bases to trimming and J lost 1 base, with 8 bases between them. The CDR3 nucleotides read TGTGCCAGCAGCTTATACGGGGGCCAAGAGACCCAGTACTTC. Translation: CASSLYGGQETQYF. The variable domain in full, completed from reference TRBV7-3 and TRBJ2-5, reads GAGVSQTPSNKVTEKGKYVELRCDPISGHTALYWYRQSLGQGPEFLIYFQGTGAADDSGLPNDRFFAVRPEGSVSTLKIQRTERGDSAVYLCASSLYGGQETQYFGPGTRLLVL.

V and J are TRBV7-9 and TRBJ2-7; the match to TRBD2 covers 12 bases. CDR1 is SEHNR, CDR2 FQNEAQ, per germline (reference sequence). Unmatched junction bases numbered 9, after V lost 5 bases and J lost 4 bases. The CDR3 is 16 amino acids. The CDR3 bases are TGTGCCAGCAGCCCTCCTAGCGGGGGGGCATTGTACGAGCAGTACTTC. It yields the protein CASSPPSGGALYEQYF. Together with reference TRBV7-9 and TRBJ2-7, the CDR3 gives the full variable domain: DTGVSQNPRHKITKRGQNVTFRCDPISEHNRLYWYRQTLGQGPEFLTYFQNEAQLEKSRLLSDRFSAERPKGSFSTLEIQRTEQGDSAMYLCASSPPSGGALYEQYFGPGTRLTVT.